These 19 T cell receptor beta chains were all obtained from the same sample, sequenced in a study of blood T cells in healthy people across ages. A second PCR of roughly 7 to 11 cycles used a sample-barcoded 5' primer and a J-beta primer mix. TCRdb processed the 5' RACE reads anew with MiXCR; each CDR3 protein has one entry. The table has around 1,000,000 distinct CDR3 sequences, less than 25% seen once. These data were likewise used in another study, on T cells of mothers and their children.

Sequencing was carried out using blood. The source of these receptors is a girl aged 2-10 years in good health.

The rearrangement uses TRBV5-1 and TRBJ2-5, with 7 nucleotides matching TRBD1. With the DNA end fitting TRBJ2-1 better, the J assignment may be wrong. The CDR3 is 14 amino acids. Germline CDR1 SGHRS, CDR2 YFSETQ. CDR3 region: CASRADEGADEQFF. CDR3 DNA sequence: TGCGCCAGCAGAGCTGACGAGGGGGCCGATGAGCAGTTCTTC.

This clonotype has only a few counts. This chain connects TRBV7-9 to TRBJ2-1; D is perhaps TRBD2 (6 bases). The J call could be wrong; TRBJ2-7 is a better fit for the DNA end. CDR3 length: 13 amino acids. The V gene's germline CDR1 is SEHNR and CDR2 FQNEAQ (reference sequence). In DNA, the CDR3 is TGTGCATACCGCGAGGCGGGGTCCCACGAGCAGTACTTC. This codes for CAYREAGSHEQYF.

This clonotype was detected only a few times. The V gene is TRBV12-3 or TRBV12-4, the J gene TRBJ1-5; 8 positions agree with TRBD1. Germline trimming cut 2 bases from V and 8 bases from J; bases unmatched to any gene: 8. This CDR3 spans 15 amino acids. CDR3 in amino acids: CASSLSQGVGEPQHF. The CDR3 coding sequence is TGTGCCAGCAGTTTATCACAGGGGGTTGGTGAGCCCCAGCATTTT.

This clonotype turned up a few times. The chain couples TRBV27 to TRBJ2-3; the match to TRBD2 covers 7 bases. V was clipped by 4 bases and J by 3 bases; unmatched bases: 7. The CDR3 sequence is 15 residues long. Germline values: CDR1 MNHEY, CDR2 SMNVEV (reference sequence). CDR3 sequence reads: CASSSPPSGTDTQYF. The CDR3 DNA follows: TGTGCCAGCAGTTCCCCCCCTAGCGGAACAGATACGCAGTATTTT.

This clonotype was observed a handful of times. The chain uses TRBV20-1 and TRBJ2-2; 8 nucleotides agree with TRBD1. Germline V CDR1 and CDR2: DFQATT, SNEGSKA (reference sequence). This CDR3 is built from 16 residues. After removal of 0 bases from V and 4 bases from J, the junction contained 7 bases not matched to a gene. CDR3 in amino acids: CSARDTGTGLTGELFF. The CDR3 DNA sequence: TGCAGTGCTAGAGACACCGGGACAGGCCTCACCGGGGAGCTGTTTTTT.

In its sample, this clonotype was seen a few times. The V gene is TRBV20-1, the J gene TRBJ2-7; possibly TRBD1 for D (6 bases). This CDR3 spans 16 amino acids. V shed 2 bases and J shed 2 bases, with 19 bases lying between them. Germline V lookup: CDR1 DFQATT, CDR2 SNEGSKA (reference sequence). The CDR3 sequence is CSARRAGGEGAYEQYF. CDR3 coding DNA: TGCAGTGCTAGACGGGCCGGAGGCGAGGGGGCCTACGAGCAGTACTTC.

This chain links TRBV5-4 with TRBJ2-5; 10 bases align to TRBD2. The length of the CDR3 is 15 residues. The junction had 5 bases not matched to a gene; V was cut back by 2 bases and J by 4 bases. Germline V gene lookup returns CDR1 SGHNT and CDR2 YYREEE (reference sequence). In nucleotides, the CDR3 is TGTGCCAGCAGCTTAGCTAGCGGGAGTGGAGAGACCCAGTACTTC. Amino acids: CASSLASGSGETQYF.

This clonotype has only a few counts. V gene TRBV27 combines with J gene TRBJ2-5, with D perhaps assigned TRBD1 or TRBD2 (6 bases each). The J call is uncertain, as TRBJ2-7 better fits the DNA end. From germline, CDR1 is MNHEY and CDR2 SMNVEV (reference sequence). The CDR3 totals 14 residues. CDR3 nucleotide sequence: TGTGCCAGCAGTGAGAGGGGGGCCTCCTACGAGCAGTACTTC. Translating it yields CASSERGASYEQYF.

The J gene is TRBJ2-4, the V gene TRBV27; perhaps TRBD1 as D (6 bases). V lost 5 bases and J lost 0, with 23 bases in between. The CDR3 has 19 amino acids. Germline assignment: CDR1 MNHEY and CDR2 SMNVEV (reference sequence). The CDR3 loop reads CASSPLAPQGPLAKNIQYF. In DNA, the CDR3 is TGTGCCAGCAGTCCATTAGCCCCACAGGGCCCACTAGCCAAAAACATTCAGTACTTC.

CDR3 sequence reads: CASSLGWASLTYEQYF. In DNA, the CDR3 is TGTGCCAGCAGCTTAGGTTGGGCTAGCCTTACGTACGAGCAGTACTTC. This chain connects TRBV7-2 to TRBJ2-7; weak D call: TRBD2 (5 bases). Looked up from germline, CDR1 is SGHTA and CDR2 is FQGNSA. This CDR3 is built from 16 residues. The germline V and J ends were trimmed by 1 base and 4 bases, with 17 bases remaining between them.

This chain uses TRBV20-1 with TRBJ1-1, with D possibly matching TRBD1 (5 bases). Trimming cost V 6 bases and J 2 bases, with 10 bases left between them. The germline CDR1 and CDR2 sequences are DFQATT and SNEGSKA (reference sequence). The CDR3 extends over 12 amino acids. CDR3 protein: CSAVTGNTEAFF. CDR3 DNA: TGCAGTGCAGTAACAGGAAACACTGAAGCTTTCTTT.

This chain connects TRBV10-2 to TRBJ1-6; tentatively, D is TRBD1 (6 bases). V was clipped by 4 bases and J by 9 bases, with 10 bases between them. The germline gives CDR1 WSHSY, CDR2 SAAADI. The CDR3 is 13 amino acids. The DNA of the CDR3 is TGCGCCAGCAGTGTCGCACAGGGTTCACCCCTCCACTTT. Encoded protein: CASSVAQGSPLHF.

The genes are TRBV5-1 and TRBJ2-7; no definite D call. Trimming took off 0 bases at V and 4 bases at J, with 11 bases between the two ends. The CDR3 extends over 14 amino acids. CDR1 and CDR2 from the germline V gene are SGHRS and YFSETQ. CDR3 loop: CASSLGRQGYEQYF. The CDR3 nucleotides read TGCGCCAGCAGCTTGGGAAGACAAGGGTACGAGCAGTACTTC.

The chain joins TRBV21-1 to TRBJ2-7; the DNA was not compared with TRBD1, the D call given in the table. TRBV21-1 is assigned pseudogene status. This CDR3 is built from 14 residues. This CDR3 reads CASSKVPGRGEQYF. CDR3 bases: TGTGCCAGCAGCAAAGTTCCAGGGCGGGGCGAGCAGTACTTC.

The rearrangement joins TRBV5-4 to TRBJ2-5; D is perhaps TRBD1 (5 bases). V shed 10 bases and J shed 2 bases, with 15 bases lying between them. Germline CDR1 is SGHNT and CDR2 is YYREEE (reference sequence). The CDR3 covers 13 residues. DNA for the CDR3: TGTGCCGGTGGATGGGGCGATCAAGAGACCCAGTACTTC. Translation gives CAGGWGDQETQYF. Together with reference TRBV5-4 and TRBJ2-5, the CDR3 gives the full variable domain: ETGVTQSPTHLIKTRGQQVTLRCSSQSGHNTVSWYQQALGQGPQFIFQYYREEENGRGNFPPRFSGLQFPNYSSELNVNALELDDSALYLCAGGWGDQETQYFGPGTRLLVL.

To note about this clonotype: The conserved phenylalanine or tryptophan is not found at the CDR3 terminus, so this likely reflects a read error. The chain carries TRBV3-1 and TRBJ2-7, with D possibly TRBD2 on 5 matching bases. V lost 4 bases to trimming and J lost 3 bases, with 7 bases between them. CDR1 and CDR2 from the germline V gene are LGHDT and YNNKEL (reference sequence). CDR3 length: 12 amino acids. The DNA for the CDR3 is TGTGCCAGCAGCCCTAGCCACTACGAGCAGTACCTC. Protein: CASSPSHYEQYL.

This clonotype occurred a few times. J is TRBJ1-1 and V is TRBV29-1; D is possibly TRBD1 (6 bases). Germline V gene sequence: CDR1 SQVTM, CDR2 ANQGSEA. The CDR3 has 13 residues. As DNA, the CDR3 is TGCATCATCAATACCCCCGGACAGCCTGAAGCTTTCTTT. Encoded protein: CIINTPGQPEAFF.

This chain joins TRBV6-5 and TRBJ2-5, with 9 bases that match TRBD2. The CDR3 has 14 residues. J gave up 5 bases and V 4 bases, and 5 bases lay outside the gene matches. Germline lookup yields CDR1 MNHEY and CDR2 SVGAGI. The CDR3 region is CASSSQRGEETQYF. The CDR3 coding sequence is TGTGCCAGCAGTTCCCAGCGGGGGGAGGAGACCCAGTACTTC.

This chain uses TRBV20-1 with TRBJ2-1; D is uncertain. This CDR3 is built from 13 residues. Germline V CDR1 and CDR2: DFQATT, SNEGSKA (reference sequence). The V gene lost 3 bases and the J gene lost 3 bases, with 9 bases spanning the gap. CDR3 nucleotide sequence: TGCAGTGCTAGGGTCTCTGACTACAATGAGCAGTTCTTC. This translates into CSARVSDYNEQFF.